This T cell receptor (beta chain) originates from a study of blood T cell repertoires in COVID-19. The overall study: In each case, the material was cDNA or gDNA derived from T cells, B-cell-depleted T cells, or PBMCs.

The authors' processing: Amplifying reference gene primers gave estimates of nucleated cell counts. Measured with immunoSEQ multiplex PCR; TCRdb has only the in-frame clones, and not every one. V and J calls and clone size follow that table, whereas D and trimming were derived from the DNA. The table has approximately 35,000 clones, just under 80% seen once; the top ten hold approximately 36%. The germline gives CDR1 SNHLY, CDR2 FYNNEI. This CDR3 is 14 amino acids long. V lost 4 bases, J lost 0 bases, and 9 bases lay in between. This clone was observed a handful of times. The origin of this receptor is an elderly man with acute or convalescent COVID-19. The chain combines TRBV2 with TRBJ1-1; TRBD1 might be the D (5 bases). The sequencing input was peripheral blood. DNA of the CDR3: TGTGCCAGCAGTGCCCAGGGTCTGAACACTGAAGCTTTCTTT. Translating gives CASSAQGLNTEAFF.